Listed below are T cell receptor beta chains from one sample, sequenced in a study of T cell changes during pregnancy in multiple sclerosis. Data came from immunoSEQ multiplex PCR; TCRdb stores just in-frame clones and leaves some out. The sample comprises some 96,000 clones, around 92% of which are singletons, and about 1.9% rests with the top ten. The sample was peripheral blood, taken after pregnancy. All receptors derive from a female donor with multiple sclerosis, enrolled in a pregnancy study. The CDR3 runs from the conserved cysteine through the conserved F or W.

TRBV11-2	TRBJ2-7	CASSLDLGFTEQYF
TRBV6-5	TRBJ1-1	CASRGGTANTEAFF
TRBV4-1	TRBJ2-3	CASSQEPGGLTDTQYF
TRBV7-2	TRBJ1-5	CASSPQQGIKPQHF
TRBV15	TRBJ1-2	CATSRVGGISGYTF
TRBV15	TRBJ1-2	CATSPTREQTLYGYTF
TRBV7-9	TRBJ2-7	CASSLTGGANEQYF
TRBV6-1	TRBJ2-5	CASSGGSTQYF
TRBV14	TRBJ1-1	CASSQEAVGNTEAFF
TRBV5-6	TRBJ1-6	CASSLGRNSYNSPLHF
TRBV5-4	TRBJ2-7	CASRSIGTGMDEQYF
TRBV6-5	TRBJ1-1	CASSYGQANTEAFF